Listed here are 8 T cell receptor beta chains from one sample, sequenced in a study of cytomegalovirus exposure and HLA in healthy donors (dated by TCRdb to 2017 to 2019). The method behind the library was the immunoSEQ multiplex PCR assay. For the multiplex PCR, a mixture combining 60 forward primers for TCR Vbeta segments and 13 reverse primers for TCR Jbeta segments was used. The table comes from immuneACCESS by way of TCRdb, which keeps in-frame sequences with V and J called. Part of the clones is missing from these tables; in studies checked, under half for an unresolved V gene and the rest for unknown reasons. For this sample there are about 100,000 clones; over 65% appear just once. The leading ten clones occupy approximately 5.1% of the sample. The sequenced sample consisted of PBMCs. These receptors came from a female donor in good health and CMV-seropositive.

The genes are TRBV27 and TRBJ2-2; TRBD1 matches at 7 bases. Trimming cost V 3 bases and J 1 base; bases outside gene matches: 2. CDR3 length equals 15 residues. The V gene's germline CDR1 is MNHEY and CDR2 SMNVEV (reference sequence). CDR3: CASSFRTGNTGELFF. CDR3 DNA sequence: TGTGCCAGCAGTTTCAGGACAGGGAACACCGGGGAGCTGTTTTTT.

This clone has a handful of counts. The chain joins TRBV4-2 to TRBJ2-7; 9 nucleotides line up with TRBD2. Germline CDR1 reads LGHNA; CDR2 reads YNFKEQ. V lost 1 base, J lost 9 bases, and 13 bases stayed unmatched. The CDR3 loop spans 16 amino acids. The CDR3 sequence: CASSQGLAERTFGQYF. As DNA, the CDR3 is TGTGCCAGCAGCCAAGGACTAGCGGAACGGACCTTTGGGCAGTACTTC.

This clone was observed a handful of times. The chain links TRBV7-2 to TRBJ1-1; tentative D call: TRBD1 (6 bases). Trimming cost V 8 bases and J 3 bases, with 19 bases left between them. The CDR3 extends over 15 amino acids. Germline V gene sequence: CDR1 SGHTA, CDR2 FQGNSA. DNA of the CDR3: TGTGCCAGCTCGAGGGGGGGGTCGGAGGACACTGAAGCTTTCTTT. Its protein product is CASSRGGSEDTEAFF.

This clone was seen more than once but under ten times. In DNA, the CDR3 is TGTGCCAGCAGCTACGGGTACTACGAGCAGTACTTC. This gives the protein CASSYGYYEQYF. The chain links TRBV28 to TRBJ2-7; D is uncertain. Trimming left V 6 bases short and J 3 bases short, with 9 bases between. From germline, CDR1 is MDHEN and CDR2 SYDVKM. The CDR3 is made up of 12 amino acids.

The chain is built from TRBV2 and TRBJ2-2; weak D call: TRBD1 (5 bases). V lost 2 bases and J 4 bases, leaving 14 bases between the germline ends. From germline, CDR1 is SNHLY and CDR2 FYNNEI. The CDR3 runs to 16 residues. The CDR3 reads CASSETRGRVTGELFF. As DNA, the CDR3 is TGTGCCAGCAGTGAAACAAGGGGTAGAGTCACCGGGGAGCTGTTTTTT.

The chain carries TRBV6-5 and TRBJ2-2, with TRBD1 matching over 11 bases. Germline CDR1 and CDR2: MNHEY and SVGAGI. V shed 2 bases, J shed 6 bases, and the junction held 5 bases outside the gene matches. The CDR3 is 16 amino acids. In DNA form, the CDR3 reads TGTGCCAGCAGTTACCGCAGGACAGGGGGCTCCGGGGAGCTGTTTTTT. Translating it yields CASSYRRTGGSGELFF.

V usage is TRBV30 and J usage is TRBJ2-7; TRBD2 might be the D (5 bases). The CDR3 is 15 amino acids. Germline V gives CDR1 GTSNPN, CDR2 SVGIG (reference sequence). V was pared by 3 bases and J by 0 bases, with 15 bases between. CDR3 amino acids: CAWSEGVSNSYEQYF. The CDR3 region has the DNA TGTGCCTGGAGCGAGGGAGTGTCCAACTCCTACGAGCAGTACTTC.

This sequence joins TRBV5-1 and TRBJ2-3; D may be TRBD2 (5 bases). The CDR3 runs to 18 residues. V was trimmed by 0 bases and J by 4 bases, leaving 21 bases between them. Germline lookup yields CDR1 SGHRS and CDR2 YFSETQ. The DNA for the CDR3 is TGCGCCAGCAGCTTGGCTGGGCGATCTAGCCCGTCGGCAGATACGCAGTATTTT. As protein: CASSLAGRSSPSADTQYF.